This T cell receptor (beta chain) is from a study of blood T cell repertoires in COVID-19. Study-wide context: Sites across the United States, Italy and Spain contributed samples from acute and convalescent COVID-19. T cells, B-cell-depleted T cells, or PBMCs supplied cDNA or gDNA.

Original analysis: Estimates of nucleated cell counts were drawn from the amplification of reference gene primers. TCRdb's table, derived via immunoSEQ multiplex PCR, lists solely in-frame clones and lacks some. Clonal size and the V and J genes are those of that table, whereas D and trimming came from the DNA. The table lists 190,000 or so clones, roughly 86% of them singletons. The germline V gene has CDR1 MGHRA and CDR2 YSYEKL. Between the trimmed V and J ends, which lost 0 bases and 17 bases, there was a span of 16 bases. This CDR3 has 13 amino acids. The chain links TRBV4-1 to TRBJ1-4; TRBD1 might be the D (5 bases). This TCR derives from a man aged 40-55 years with active or convalescent COVID-19. Sequencing was performed on peripheral blood. DNA of the CDR3: TGCGCCAGCAGCCAAGATCGGGCGGGGGTTACATTTTTT. Amino acid sequence: CASSQDRAGVTFF.